This T cell receptor beta chain derives from a study of graft-versus-host responses after intestinal transplantation. About the research overall: Once they had received anti-thymocyte globulin induction, all recipients took tacrolimus and steroids for around 3 years.

Germline V lookup: CDR1 SGHKS, CDR2 YYEKEE (reference sequence). V was clipped by 4 bases and J by 0 bases, with 7 bases between them. The CDR3 is made up of 13 amino acids. General observations from the study: GvH clone levels peaked in circulation, and this peak was associated with early post-transplant HvG declines.

In its sample, this clone was seen once. Antigen unknown. The protocol was immunoSEQ multiplex PCR, while the TCRdb copy is restricted to in-frame clones and leaves out a portion. The sample gives about 88,000 clones, about nine tenths of which show up once; less than 0.4% is in the top ten. The chain links TRBV5-5 to TRBJ1-1; D is uncertain. This sequence originates from a human donor who received an intestinal transplant. The starting material was unstimulated CD4+ T cells sorted from spleen or lymph node cells, obtained before intestinal transplant. CDR3 loop: CASSRGMNTEAFF. CDR3 DNA: TGTGCCAGCAGCCGAGGGATGAACACTGAAGCTTTCTTT.